This is a list of T cell receptor beta chains from one sample in a study of blood T cells in healthy people across ages. TCRdb re-analysed the 5' RACE reads in MiXCR, keeping a single row per CDR3 protein. The sample includes over 600,000 distinct CDR3 sequences, around 38% of them seen just once. Sample: blood. Source of these receptors: a man aged 80 or over in good health. Both conserved end residues are part of each CDR3. The order of the fields is D gene, V gene, J gene, clone size, CDR3 DNA, CDR3 protein. The D gene is left open where the match is weak. Where a row states a size, it is once, few, many or the class of an expanded clone; other rows omit it.

>NA|TRBV29-1|TRBJ1-1|few
TGCAGCGTTGAAGTCCGAGTAACTGAAGCTTTCTTT
CSVEVRVTEAFF
>NA|TRBV14|TRBJ1-6|NA
TGTGCCAGCAGCCAAGGGGACCGAATCGGGACACCCCTCCACTTT
CASSQGDRIGTPLHF
>TRBD1|TRBV6-1|TRBJ2-5|once
TGTGCCAGCAGTGGGAGACAGGGTCGCGAGACCCAGTACTTC
CASSGRQGRETQYF
>NA|TRBV12-3/TRBV12-4|TRBJ2-7|NA
TGTGCCAACAGTTTGCGGGACAATGAGCAGTACTTC
CANSLRDNEQYF
>NA|TRBV12-5|TRBJ1-5|few
TGTGCTAGTGGTTTGGTCGTGTTGGGTGAGCGCAATCAGCCCCAGCATTTT
CASGLVVLGERNQPQHF
>TRBD2|TRBV25-1|TRBJ2-7|NA
TGTGCCAGCAGTATTGCGGGAGACTACGAGCAGTACTTC
CASSIAGDYEQYF
>NA|TRBV7-9|TRBJ2-5|few
TGTGCCAGCAGCTTAGGGGTGGGAGCCGAGAAGACCCAGTACTTC
CASSLGVGAEKTQYF
>NA|TRBV20-1|TRBJ2-1|once
TGCAATGCTAGTAGGGCAGGTTCCCACAATGAGCAGTTCTTC
CNASRAGSHNEQFF
>NA|TRBV29-1|TRBJ1-1|NA
TGCAGCGTTGAACGCAGGGAGAACACTGAAGCTTTCTTT
CSVERRENTEAFF
>TRBD1|TRBV24-1|TRBJ2-3|many
TGTGCCACCAGTGACCCCGGACAGGGGACAGATACGCAGTATTTT
CATSDPGQGTDTQYF
>TRBD1|TRBV20-1|TRBJ1-1|NA
TGCAGTACTCCGCTAGGGGGACAGGGGACTGAAGCTTTCTTT
CSTPLGGQGTEAFF
>TRBD2|TRBV4-3|TRBJ2-7|NA
TGCGCCAGCAGCAAGCGGGGGGGTGCCCCCTACGAGCAGTACTTC
CASSKRGGAPYEQYF
>TRBD2|TRBV6-2/TRBV6-3|TRBJ2-7|NA
TGTGCCAGCAGTACTAGCGGGGCTCGCGAGCAGTACTTC
CASSTSGAREQYF
>TRBD2|TRBV29-1|TRBJ2-7|many
TGCAGCGCCAAGACTAGCCGCACGGACCACGAGCAGTACTTC
CSAKTSRTDHEQYF
>NA|TRBV7-2|TRBJ2-1|NA
TGTGCCAGCAGCTTAGTTGCGGGGGCCCCCTACAATGAGCAGTTCTTC
CASSLVAGAPYNEQFF
>NA|TRBV6-1|TRBJ2-7|NA
TGTGCCAGCAGAAGACTAGGTAGCTCCTACGAGCAGTACTTC
CASRRLGSSYEQYF
>NA|TRBV30|TRBJ2-3|few
TGTGCCGGGGGAAGGACAACAGATACGCAGTATTTT
CAGGRTTDTQYF
>TRBD2|TRBV13|TRBJ2-7|NA
TGTGCCAGCAGCCCGCAGCGGGGGGGTGACAATGAGCAGTACTTC
CASSPQRGGDNEQYF
>TRBD2|TRBV28|TRBJ2-7|NA
TGTGCCAGCAGTTACCCCGGGAGGATCTACGAGCAGTACTTC
CASSYPGRIYEQYF
>NA|TRBV7-2|TRBJ1-4|NA
TGTGCCAGCAGCTTAGGACGGAGTTTAAATGAAAAACTGTTTTTT
CASSLGRSLNEKLFF
>NA|TRBV5-1|TRBJ2-7|NA
TGCGCCAGCCACGAGGTGTCCTACGAGCAGTACTTC
CASHEVSYEQYF
>TRBD2|TRBV2|TRBJ2-3|few
TGTGCCAGCAGTCGAATAGCGGGGGGGCCGACAGATACGCAGTATTTT
CASSRIAGGPTDTQYF
>NA|TRBV12-3/TRBV12-4|TRBJ1-5|many
TGTGCCAGCAGCCCAGGGGTCAGGGTTGATCAGCCCCAGCATTTT
CASSPGVRVDQPQHF
>NA|TRBV5-6|TRBJ2-3|few
TGTGCCAGCAGCTCCGACCTATCCGATACGCAGTATTTT
CASSSDLSDTQYF
>NA|TRBV6-6|TRBJ2-5|few
TGTGCCAGCAGTTACGGGGGGACGGGTATGGAGACCCAGTACTTC
CASSYGGTGMETQYF
>TRBD1|TRBV27|TRBJ2-7|NA
TGTGCCAGCAAGGGACAGAATTACTACGAGCAGTACTTC
CASKGQNYYEQYF
>NA|TRBV29-1|TRBJ2-6|many
TGCAGCGCTCAGGGTAGGGGCTCTGGGGCCAACGTCCTGACTTTC
CSAQGRGSGANVLTF
>TRBD2|TRBV24-1|TRBJ2-1|NA
TGTGCCACCAGTGACCCGGGACTAGTGCGTAAAAATGAGCAGTTCTTC
CATSDPGLVRKNEQFF
>NA|TRBV7-9|TRBJ2-1|NA
TGTGCCAGCGGCCCCCCTGGGAGCTCCTACAATGAGCAGTTCTTC
CASGPPGSSYNEQFF
>TRBD1|TRBV6-2/TRBV6-3|TRBJ2-7|NA
TGTGCCAGCAGTTACGGGACAGGGACTTGCGAGCAGTACTTC
CASSYGTGTCEQYF
>NA|TRBV25-1|TRBJ1-2|NA
TGTGCCAGCAGTGAATTTAGGGGTCCTCCTACCCTCGGTGGCTACACCTTC
CASSEFRGPPTLGGYTF
>TRBD2|TRBV4-3|TRBJ2-3|NA
TGCGCCAGCAGCGCACTAGCGGGGGGGAGCACAGATACGCAGTATTTT
CASSALAGGSTDTQYF
>NA|TRBV6-5|TRBJ2-1|NA
TGTGCCAGCAGTTACTCTCCGGCGAGGAAGCCTTACAATGAGCAGTTCTTC
CASSYSPARKPYNEQFF
>NA|TRBV6-1|TRBJ1-4|NA
TGTGCCAGCAATCCGGGACACATAAAGACAACTAATGAAAAACTGTTTTTT
CASNPGHIKTTNEKLFF
>NA|TRBV5-8|TRBJ2-3|NA
TGTGCCAGCAGCAAAGACAGTTCCGGAGATACGCAGTATTTT
CASSKDSSGDTQYF
>NA|TRBV4-3|TRBJ2-7|once
TGCGCCAGCAGCCAAGAGGCCCAGGGGGGGGAGCAGTACTTC
CASSQEAQGGEQYF
>NA|TRBV4-3|TRBJ2-1|few
TGCGCCAGCAGCCGGGAGAAAGGGTCCTACAATGAGCAGTTCTTC
CASSREKGSYNEQFF
>TRBD1|TRBV11-2|TRBJ2-7|few
TGTGCCAGCAGGAGGACAGGGCAAACCTACGAGCAGTACTTC
CASRRTGQTYEQYF
>NA|TRBV7-9|TRBJ1-1|NA
TGTGCCAGCAGCCATGTACTGAACACTGAAGCTTTCTTT
CASSHVLNTEAFF
>TRBD1|TRBV6-5|TRBJ1-2|NA
TGTGCCAGCACGGGGAGGGGGCTGCCGGGAAACTATGGCTACACCTTC
CASTGRGLPGNYGYTF
>TRBD2|TRBV4-1|TRBJ2-1|many
TGCGCCAGCAGCCAAGCGGGGGGGCAGTACAATGAGCAGTTCTTC
CASSQAGGQYNEQFF
>TRBD1|TRBV6-2/TRBV6-3|TRBJ2-7|NA
TGTGCCAGTGGACAGGGAAGCCCCTACGAGCAGTACTTC
CASGQGSPYEQYF
>NA|TRBV5-1|TRBJ2-7|NA
TGCGCCAGCAGCGGTGGGTTTAGTTACGAGCAGTACTTC
CASSGGFSYEQYF
>TRBD2|TRBV6-2/TRBV6-3|TRBJ2-1|few
TGTGCCAGCACCTTCAGGGTTCGGGCTAGCGGCGATGAGCAGTTCTTC
CASTFRVRASGDEQFF
>NA|TRBV7-3|TRBJ2-3|NA
TGTGCCAGCAGCCATAGCGGCACGGGCCCAGATACGCAGTATTTT
CASSHSGTGPDTQYF
>NA|TRBV20-1|TRBJ2-7|NA
TGCAGTGCTAGTGCCTCTTACGGGGCCTACGAGCAGTACTTC
CSASASYGAYEQYF
>TRBD1|TRBV28|TRBJ1-2|few
TGTGCCAGCAGCCGTCCCGGGACAGGGTATGGCTACACCTTC
CASSRPGTGYGYTF
>NA|TRBV27|TRBJ2-3|few
TGTGCCAGCAGTTTAGATGGGAGTGATCCAGATACGCAGTATTTT
CASSLDGSDPDTQYF
>NA|TRBV7-8|TRBJ2-7|many
TGTGCCAGCAGCTTACGGGAGAGCCAATACTACGAGCAGTACTTC
CASSLRESQYYEQYF
>NA|TRBV28|TRBJ2-6|NA
TGTGCCAGCAGTTTCCCAGACAACTCTGGGGCCAACGTCCTGACTTTC
CASSFPDNSGANVLTF
>TRBD2|TRBV5-6|TRBJ2-1|NA
TGTGCCAGCAGCTTGATGGGCACTAGCGGCTACAATGAGCAGTTCTTC
CASSLMGTSGYNEQFF
>TRBD1|TRBV18|TRBJ2-1|NA
TGTGCCAGCTGTGAGGGACAGATAGGAGACAATGAGCAGTTCTTC
CASCEGQIGDNEQFF
>NA|TRBV27|TRBJ2-7|NA
TGTGCCAGCAGTTCCCGCCAGGGTTTTTCCTACGAGCAGTACTTC
CASSSRQGFSYEQYF